A selection of T cell receptor beta chains follows, all from one sample in a study of blood T cell repertoires in COVID-19. Method: immunoSEQ multiplex PCR; TCRdb's copy keeps in-frame clones and lacks some. The profile covers around 280,000 clones, with around 85% appearing a single time and around 3.9% taken by the ten largest. Specimen: peripheral blood. The receptor set was obtained from a woman in her forties or fifties with active or convalescent COVID-19. CDR3s include the opening cysteine and the closing phenylalanine or tryptophan. Fields, in order: V gene, D gene, CDR3 protein. A D gene is named only where the DNA matches it firmly.

>TRBV15|.
CATAGFGDEQFF
>TRBV29-1|.
CSVETGYNEQFF
>TRBV2|TRBD2
CASRGGLAGTDRLFF
>TRBV11-3|TRBD2
CASSLNSGSSYNEQFF
>TRBV23-1|.
CASSQSTGMVPLNTEAFF
>TRBV29-1|.
CSVHWAGNWGYTF
>TRBV4-2|TRBD1
CASSQADRGSNQPQHF
>TRBV3-1/TRBV3-2|.
CASSQAGTGIYEQYF
>TRBV27|TRBD1
CASSRTGSGGAGELFF
>TRBV6-1|.
CASSETHTDYGYTF
>TRBV30|.
CAWSVRGNGELFF
>TRBV11-2|.
CASSLTGELFF
>TRBV19|TRBD1
CASSSRTGNGYTF
>TRBV4-1|TRBD2
CASSLSGTSGVTDTQYF
>TRBV5-6|TRBD2
CASSLFRGGPWETQYF
>TRBV3-1/TRBV3-2|.
CASSQDERGGYTF
>TRBV7-6|TRBD1
CASSDRGTHGYTF
>TRBV5-1|.
CASSSGVLESADTQYF
>TRBV27|.
CASSLRGTGSQFF
>TRBV18|.
CASSPAGWYTEAFF
>TRBV11-2|TRBD2
CASSFSGQGTGELFF
>TRBV5-5|TRBD1
CASSPPTGSNEKLFF
>TRBV18|TRBD2
CASSPLAGETNEQFF
>TRBV27|.
CASSLSGRLGGYEQYF
>TRBV7-9|.
CASSPYGGQKLFF
>TRBV9|TRBD1
CASSEGQESGYTF
>TRBV7-9|TRBD1
CASSLAGTGGSNQPQHF
>TRBV6-1|.
CASREGAGLTLSAGYTF
>TRBV3-1/TRBV3-2|.
CVSSQGTGMAVETQYF
>TRBV2|.
CASGRENTEAFF
>TRBV5-8|.
CASSELLQAGMETQYF
>TRBV18|.
CASSPYRLLDTEAFF
>TRBV7-8|TRBD1
CASSPADRGPNEKLFF
>TRBV6-4|TRBD1
CASSDTGTDSYEQYF
>TRBV7-6|TRBD2
CASSPWSAGGFEQFF
>TRBV28|.
CASSFYQSTNEKLFF
>TRBV7-2|TRBD2
CASSPKALILAGPQYF
>TRBV19|TRBD2
CASSIVGRGGNEQFF
>TRBV19|.
CASSTLGGSYNEQFF
>TRBV7-9|.
CASSLSGGGQPQHF
>TRBV6-5|.
CASSYSQGGETQYF
>TRBV5-1|.
CASSPGTGDQPQHF
>TRBV2|.
CASSGSENSPLHF